This TCR beta chain was identified during a study of blood T cells in healthy people across ages. Using a J-beta primer mix together with a sample-barcoded 5' primer, a second PCR was run for roughly 7 to 12 cycles. TCRdb recomputed calls from the 5' RACE reads with MiXCR, one row per CDR3 protein. The table records 450,000 to 700,000 distinct CDR3 sequences, 25% to 30% of them present only once. Concerning this clonotype: Its antigen is as yet unknown.

The CDR3 extends over 15 amino acids. Trimming removed 0 bases from V and 8 bases from J; junction bases left unmatched: 4. Germline-derived CDR1 and CDR2 are MGHRA and YSYEKL. Study conclusions and caveats: Any changes in expanded clonotypes were possibly confounded, as donor CMV status remained unknown.

The source of this sequence is a woman aged 70-85 years in good health. The sequenced sample was blood. V gene TRBV4-1 combines with J gene TRBJ1-4; 9 nucleotides line up with TRBD1. The CDR3 is CASSQDATGGEKLFF. Written as DNA, the CDR3 is TGCGCCAGCAGCCAAGACGCGACAGGGGGAGAAAAACTGTTTTTT.